This TCR beta chain is from a study of Graves' ophthalmopathy and Graves' hyperthyroidism (dated by TCRdb to the late 2010s). At the level of the whole study: Peripheral blood was collected at initial diagnosis, before any treatment. In total, 135 blood samples were TCR-sequenced: approximately 42 ophthalmopathy, around 75 hyperthyroidism and roughly 17 hyperthyroidism-to-ophthalmopathy patients. Following sampling, methimazole starting at 30 mg daily was administered to hyperthyroidism patients, and high-dose intravenous methylprednisolone was administered to ophthalmopathy patients. The study used signatures of the TCR beta repertoire to tell Graves' ophthalmopathy apart from Graves' hyperthyroidism and to predict which patients would progress to ophthalmopathy. In roughly 6 hyperthyroidism patients, the T-cell repertoires found in thyroid tissue were compared with those found in blood. An independent validation cohort comprised around 20 hyperthyroidism patients and roughly 15 patients who later progressed from hyperthyroidism to ophthalmopathy. To explore V-J signatures that distinguish ophthalmopathy from hyperthyroidism, a discovery set of 100 patients was enrolled, made up of under 50 with ophthalmopathy and some 56 with stable hyperthyroidism. For training and testing, the 100 or so patients in the discovery cohort were randomly divided in a 7:3 ratio.

TCR beta CDR3 regions were amplified from RNA transcripts for repertoire sequencing. The first round was an RT-PCR using HTBI primers with the Qiagen OneStep RT-PCR kit, and this first round was followed by a second-round multiplex PCR, then size selection and purification. Sequencing of the libraries was carried out on an Illumina HiSeq2000 in paired-end mode with 100 bp reads. Regarding the original processing steps: Reads were processed with SOAPnuke, discarding reads with adapters, uncalled bases, mean Phred below 15, or no exact constant-primer or identifier match. COPE v1.2.5 was used to merge high-quality paired reads. Each unique nucleotide sequence was defined as a clonotype, and clonotypes were aligned to IMGT TRB V, D and J references with MiTCR v1.1. Analysis was restricted to V-J combinations with a frequency above 0.0001, which covered 98% to 99.2% of repertoires. A TCR clonal expansion and chaos score per V-J combination was defined as the ratio of F50 clonal expansion to chaos observed in the TCRdist matrix. Welch's t-statistics and random forest were used to reduce the features to about twelve V-J combinations, which were then used as input to a naive Bayes classifier. The similarity between thyroid and blood repertoires was quantified using the Morisita-Horn index. TCRdb reran the public reads through fastp at Q25 and MiXCR, keeping productive beta chains. A single entry per CDR3 protein holds the most common genes and DNA from its merged rows. TCRdb, rather than the study authors, made the V and J calls. The sample table contains 200,000 to 250,000 distinct CDR3 sequences; only one count was recorded for roughly 21% of them. The ten most abundant clones make up more than 35% of the sample.

In the germline V gene (reference sequence), CDR1 corresponds to DFQATT and CDR2 to SNEGSKA. The CDR3 has 13 amino acids, counting the end cysteine and phenylalanine. The DNA shown is the 39-base CDR3, in frame from base 1. Ophthalmopathy patients had moderately to severely active disease, Clinical Activity Score of at least 3, NOSPECS grade of at least 4, and disease duration under 3 months. Patients with other autoimmune diseases, uncontrolled infections, pregnancy or lactation were excluded. Clinical symptoms, serum thyroxine, TRAb, thyroid ultrasound and orbital computed tomography formed the basis of the diagnosis. PBMCs were isolated from 10 ml of fresh peripheral blood by Ficoll-Paque density gradient centrifugation. Total RNA was extracted using Trizol reagent, and RNA quality was checked on an Agilent 2100 Bioanalyzer. Beyond this particular receptor, the publication reports: In validation, the model predicted ophthalmopathy progression with roughly 68% sensitivity and roughly 72% specificity; roughly eleven predicted patients were CT-confirmed with GO in a median of about 6.1 months. Most expanded thyroid clonotypes with a frequency above 0.001 also appeared in blood, which suggests that blood repertoires may reflect the immune response in the thyroid. The 13-signature model separated ophthalmopathy from stable hyperthyroidism with over 85% sensitivity and almost 84% specificity in cross-validation, and 80%/75% in the test set. Sample size was not statistically predetermined, and group allocation was not concealed from the investigators.

This clonotype was counted ten times or more. Its target antigen remains unknown. Base qualities are not at hand, and no much larger clone is one base apart. In this chain, TRBV20-1 is recombined with TRBJ1-5; the D gene is perhaps TRBD1, from 6 matching bases. This TCR was recovered from a woman between 50 and 59 years old with Graves' ophthalmopathy. Donor details come from another sample of the same person, matched by shared clones. The sequenced sample was peripheral blood. Read as DNA, the sequence is TGCAATCAGGGGTCCGACGTCAATCAGCCCCAGCATTTT. Its product reads: CNQGSDVNQPQHF.